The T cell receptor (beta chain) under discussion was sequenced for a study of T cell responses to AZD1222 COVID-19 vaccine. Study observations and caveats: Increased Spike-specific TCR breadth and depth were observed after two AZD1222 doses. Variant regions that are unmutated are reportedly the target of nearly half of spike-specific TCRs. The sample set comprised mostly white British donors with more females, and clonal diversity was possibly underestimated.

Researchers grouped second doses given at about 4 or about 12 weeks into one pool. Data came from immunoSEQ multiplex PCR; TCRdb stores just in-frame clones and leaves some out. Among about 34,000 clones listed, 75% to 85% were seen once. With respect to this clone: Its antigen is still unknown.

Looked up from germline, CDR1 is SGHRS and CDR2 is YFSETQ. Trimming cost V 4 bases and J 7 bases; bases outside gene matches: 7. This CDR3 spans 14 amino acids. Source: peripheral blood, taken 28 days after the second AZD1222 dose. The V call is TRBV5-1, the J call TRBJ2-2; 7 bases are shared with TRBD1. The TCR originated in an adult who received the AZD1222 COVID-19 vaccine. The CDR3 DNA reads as TGCGCCAGCAGCCCGACAGGGAACGGCGGGGAGCTGTTTTTT. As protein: CASSPTGNGGELFF.